The sample holds a few counts of the clone carrying this T cell receptor beta chain. Profiled with immunoSEQ multiplex PCR; TCRdb holds only in-frame clones, not every one. The sample consists of tens of thousands of clones, approximately 90% of them appearing once. There are 17 residues in the CDR3. Germline CDR1 reads MDHEN; CDR2 reads SYDVKM. Trimming took off 3 bases at V and 1 base at J, with 18 bases between the two ends. This record belongs to a study of OX40 agonist ivuxolimab in advanced cancers. The sequences come from CD4+ or CD8+ T cells sorted from blood, collected in a trial of the OX40 agonist ivuxolimab. This sequence was found in an adult with an advanced solid tumor such as melanoma, head and neck, liver or kidney cancer. This sequence joins TRBV28 and TRBJ1-1; weak D call: TRBD1 (5 bases). The CDR3 nucleotides are TGTGCCAGCAGTTTTGAGCTTAGGGGATCAAAGAACACTGAAGCTTTCTTT. Translating it yields CASSFELRGSKNTEAFF.